This TCR beta chain was captured by sequencing in a study of cytomegalovirus exposure and HLA in healthy donors. With respect to this clone: What it recognizes is unknown.

Germline V gene lookup returns CDR1 SGHAT and CDR2 FQNNGV. The CDR3 is 12 residues long. Trimming took 0 bases from V and 5 from J, leaving 4 bases between them. 13 Jbeta primers and 60 Vbeta primers were used for the PCR. Repertoires were generated with immunoSEQ multiplex PCR, while TCRdb's copy carries only in-frame clones and drops some. The sample holds some 100,000 clones, 76% seen once. Study-level points and caveats: Reportedly, fewer N-insertions than the approximately 680-donor mean appeared in an Asian-associated ancestry cluster in a later analysis. Researchers left out some V segments, among them TRBV6-2 and TRBV6-3, as indistinguishable. Among TCR sequences, most were rare, though some public TCRs appeared in many donors.

Participants comprised healthy donors of bone marrow. Sequenced input: PBMCs. This chain uses TRBV11-2 with TRBJ2-5; D uncertain. This clonotype was obtained from a man in his forties in good health and CMV-seronegative. CDR3 region: CASSLDQETQYF. Written as DNA, the CDR3 is TGTGCCAGCAGCTTAGATCAGGAGACCCAGTACTTC.